What follows are 20 T cell receptor beta chains derived from one specimen sequenced in a study of cytomegalovirus exposure and HLA in healthy donors. The PCR ran on 60 Vbeta and 13 Jbeta primers. Repertoires were generated with immunoSEQ multiplex PCR, while TCRdb's copy carries only in-frame clones and drops some. The sample has over 150,000 clones; more than 80% are singletons. Sequenced input: PBMCs. The receptors shown here come from a man younger than 35 in good health and CMV-seronegative.

This clone showed up just once. V is TRBV27 and J is TRBJ2-7; 9 bases match TRBD2. Trimming took 3 bases from V and 2 from J; bases not matched to a gene: 5. CDR3 length equals 15 residues. CDR1 is MNHEY and CDR2 is SMNVEV in the germline V gene (reference sequence). The CDR3 protein is CASSFFSGSPYEQYF. As DNA, the CDR3 is TGTGCCAGCAGTTTTTTTAGCGGGAGTCCCTACGAGCAGTACTTC.

The J gene is TRBJ1-2, the V gene TRBV7-2; perhaps TRBD1 as D (5 bases). The CDR3 has 17 residues. Germline-derived CDR1 and CDR2 are SGHTA and FQGNSA. V was trimmed by 2 bases and J by 4 bases, leaving 20 bases between them. In nucleotides, the CDR3 is TGTGCCAGCAGCTTATCCTCGACGGTGGGGGGAGTCTATGGCTACACCTTC. This gives the protein CASSLSSTVGGVYGYTF.

J is TRBJ2-7 and V is TRBV6-1; the match to TRBD1 covers 8 bases. Per the germline V gene, CDR1 is MNHNS and CDR2 is SASEGT. The ends lost 3 bases at V and 5 bases at J; junction bases unmatched: 9. CDR3 length: 15 amino acids. CDR3 sequence: CASSDIQGAANEQYF. The CDR3 coding sequence is TGTGCCAGCAGTGATATCCAGGGGGCCGCTAACGAGCAGTACTTC.

The chain joins TRBV7-8 to TRBJ2-7; 9 bases align to TRBD1. Germline V gives CDR1 SGHVS, CDR2 FQNEAQ. CDR3 length: 13 amino acids. V shed 5 bases and J 7 bases; nucleotides not matched to a gene: 6. The chain's CDR3 is CASSVQGAWEQYF. The CDR3 DNA reads TGTGCCAGCAGCGTACAGGGGGCTTGGGAGCAGTACTTC.

V gene TRBV27 combines with J gene TRBJ2-1; TRBD2 agrees at 8 bases. Trimming removed 4 bases from V and 6 bases from J; junction bases left unmatched: 8. This CDR3 is built from 15 residues. Germline CDR1 and CDR2: MNHEY and SMNVEV (reference sequence). CDR3 amino acids: CASSSPGLGSNEQFF. DNA for the CDR3: TGTGCCAGCAGTTCGCCGGGACTAGGGTCCAATGAGCAGTTCTTC.

This chain uses TRBV19 with TRBJ1-1; perhaps TRBD1 as D (6 bases). CDR3 size: 12 residues. Trimming stripped 8 bases from V and 5 bases from J, with 12 bases between. From germline, CDR1 is LNHDA and CDR2 SQIVND (reference sequence). The CDR3 sequence: CASQGGGTEAFF. The DNA for the CDR3 is TGTGCCAGTCAAGGGGGGGGGACTGAAGCTTTCTTT.

The J gene is TRBJ2-3, the V gene TRBV4-2; the match to TRBD2 covers 10 bases. The CDR3 runs to 15 residues. The V and J ends lost 1 base and 5 bases, in that order; junction bases with no gene match: 3. Germline values: CDR1 LGHNA, CDR2 YNFKEQ. DNA of the CDR3: TGTGCCAGCAGCCAAGGAGCGGGGGGGATAGATACGCAGTATTTT. Translation gives CASSQGAGGIDTQYF.

The chain carries TRBV15 and TRBJ2-5, with D unclear. There are 14 residues in the CDR3. Germline V gene data show CDR1 as LNHNV and CDR2 as YYDKDF (reference sequence). V lost 1 base to trimming and J lost 5 bases, with 11 bases between them. In nucleotides, the CDR3 is TGTGCCACCAGCAGAGGTCGAGCTCCCGAGACCCAGTACTTC. This gives the protein CATSRGRAPETQYF.

The genes are TRBV4-1 and TRBJ2-6, with 7 bases that match TRBD1. The CDR3 covers 16 residues. Trimming at V came to 0 bases and at J to 3 bases, leaving 2 bases not matched to a gene. Germline V gene lookup returns CDR1 MGHRA and CDR2 YSYEKL. The CDR3: CASSQDPGGGANVLTF. The CDR3 DNA is TGCGCCAGCAGCCAAGACCCAGGGGGTGGGGCCAACGTCCTGACTTTC.

This clone was picked up a small number of times. The chain carries TRBV19 and TRBJ1-1; 8 bases are a match to TRBD1. The junction had 9 bases not matched to a gene; V was cut back by 6 bases and J by 3 bases. The CDR3 extends over 15 amino acids. Looked up from germline, CDR1 is LNHDA and CDR2 is SQIVND (reference sequence). CDR3 in DNA: TGTGCCAGTAGCCCCCGGGACAGGCGGGACACTGAAGCTTTCTTT. Its translation: CASSPRDRRDTEAFF.

The chain couples TRBV4-3 to TRBJ2-1, with a possible D match to TRBD1 (5 bases). Germline-derived CDR1 and CDR2 are LGHNA and YSLEER. The CDR3 has 15 residues. With 6 bases removed from V and 0 bases from J, the gap between germline ends came to 12 bases. The CDR3 loop reads CASRRTPSSYNEQFF. The CDR3 nucleotides read TGCGCCAGCAGACGGACACCGAGCTCCTACAATGAGCAGTTCTTC.

This clone showed up just once. The rearrangement uses TRBV27 and TRBJ2-1; no reliable D call. Germline V gives CDR1 MNHEY, CDR2 SMNVEV (reference sequence). The length of the CDR3 is 14 residues. V shed 5 bases and J shed 9 bases, with 17 bases lying between them. This CDR3 is CASSTARIASEQFF. For the CDR3, the DNA is TGTGCCAGCAGTACCGCCAGAATAGCATCTGAGCAGTTCTTC.

This sequence joins TRBV28 and TRBJ1-3; no firm D call. V was shortened by 5 bases and J by 2 bases, with 4 bases between the two germline ends. CDR1 and CDR2 from the germline V gene are MDHEN and SYDVKM. The CDR3 loop spans 12 amino acids. CDR3 amino acids: CASSITGNTIYF. Written as DNA, the CDR3 is TGTGCCAGCAGTATCACTGGAAACACCATATATTTT.

The chain couples TRBV5-1 to TRBJ2-2; D gene unclear. V was clipped by 0 bases and J by 5 bases, with 17 bases between them. The CDR3 loop spans 17 amino acids. Germline CDR1 SGHRS, CDR2 YFSETQ. The CDR3 here is CASSLETILGKTGELFF. DNA of the CDR3: TGCGCCAGCAGCTTGGAGACAATCCTTGGAAAGACCGGGGAGCTGTTTTTT.

This chain connects TRBV6-6 to TRBJ2-7, with 7 bases that match TRBD1. The CDR3 sequence is 14 residues long. Germline V gives CDR1 MNHNY, CDR2 SVGAGI (reference sequence). The junction had 4 bases not matched to a gene; V was cut back by 2 bases and J by 3 bases. This CDR3 reads CASSYRGGIYEQYF. The CDR3 DNA follows: TGTGCCAGCAGTTACAGAGGGGGCATCTACGAGCAGTACTTC.

The chain combines TRBV9 with TRBJ2-6; TRBD1 matches at 7 bases. After removal of 3 bases from V and 0 bases from J, the junction contained 3 bases not matched to a gene. Per the germline V gene, CDR1 is SGDLS and CDR2 is YYNGEE. This CDR3 spans 16 amino acids. The DNA of the CDR3 is TGTGCCAGCAGCGCGGGACAGATCTCTGGGGCCAACGTCCTGACTTTC. Translation: CASSAGQISGANVLTF.

This chain joins TRBV9 and TRBJ1-2, with 7 bases matching TRBD1. With 4 bases clipped from V and 4 bases from J, the junction kept 7 bases outside the gene matches. This CDR3 comprises 14 residues. Germline values: CDR1 SGDLS, CDR2 YYNGEE. The CDR3 coding sequence is TGTGCCAGCAGCTTACACAGGGGAGCCTATGGCTACACCTTC. Translation gives CASSLHRGAYGYTF.

The chain is built from TRBV7-9 and TRBJ2-1; 8 bases map to TRBD1. The CDR3 loop spans 18 amino acids. Germline trimming cut 5 bases from V and 0 bases from J; bases unmatched to any gene: 12. Germline V gives CDR1 SEHNR, CDR2 FQNEAQ (reference sequence). The CDR3 here is CASSDRGGKVSSYNEQFF. In DNA, the CDR3 is TGTGCCAGCAGCGACAGGGGAGGAAAAGTGAGCTCCTACAATGAGCAGTTCTTC. Drawing the rest from reference TRBV7-9 and TRBJ2-1, the complete variable domain is DTGVSQNPRHKITKRGQNVTFRCDPISEHNRLYWYRQTLGQGPEFLTYFQNEAQLEKSRLLSDRFSAERPKGSFSTLEIQRTEQGDSAMYLCASSDRGGKVSSYNEQFFGPGTRLTVL.

J is TRBJ1-4 and V is TRBV10-3; the D gene is possibly TRBD1 (5 bases). Between the trimmed V and J ends, which lost 2 bases and 8 bases, there was a span of 12 bases. CDR3 length equals 14 residues. Germline V gives CDR1 ENHRY, CDR2 SYGVKD. The CDR3 loop is CAISERGSMEKLFF. The DNA of the CDR3 is TGTGCCATCAGTGAGAGGGGAAGTATGGAAAAACTGTTTTTT.

The chain carries TRBV19 and TRBJ2-3, with D possibly matching TRBD2 (6 bases). The CDR3 loop spans 16 amino acids. Germline CDR1 reads LNHDA; CDR2 reads SQIVND (reference sequence). Trimming stripped 3 bases from V and 1 base from J, with 14 bases between. The CDR3 here is CASSIWRGGGTDTQYF. The DNA of the CDR3 is TGTGCCAGTAGTATCTGGAGGGGCGGGGGCACAGATACGCAGTATTTT.